This T cell receptor beta chain was identified in a study of early T cells in non-severe SARS-CoV-2 infection. Study background: Sequencing of unsorted whole blood was done on bulk RNA, leaving chains unpaired. Study-wide findings and caveats: Anti-spike CD8 responses were favored by VDJdb matching, which missed private and CD4 specificities.

Germline V CDR1 and CDR2: MGHRA, YSYEKL. Trimming removed 0 bases from V and 8 bases from J, with 13 bases in between. The CDR3 extends over 15 amino acids. In the case of this clonotype: Antigen unknown.

As part of library construction, unique molecular identifiers were attached to individual cDNA molecules. A single record per CDR3 protein comes from TCRdb applying MiXCR to the 5' RACE reads. The sample records some 120,000 distinct CDR3 sequences, about 15% being singletons. The rearrangement links TRBV4-1 to TRBJ1-4; D might be TRBD1 (5 bases). Sequencing was done on a sample of whole blood. The source of this sequence is an adult who was a healthcare worker with PCR-confirmed SARS-CoV-2 infection or an uninfected control (not recorded which). In DNA form, the CDR3 reads TGCGCCAGCAGCCAAGATCAAGGGGCCTACGAAAAACTGTTTTTT. As protein: CASSQDQGAYEKLFF.